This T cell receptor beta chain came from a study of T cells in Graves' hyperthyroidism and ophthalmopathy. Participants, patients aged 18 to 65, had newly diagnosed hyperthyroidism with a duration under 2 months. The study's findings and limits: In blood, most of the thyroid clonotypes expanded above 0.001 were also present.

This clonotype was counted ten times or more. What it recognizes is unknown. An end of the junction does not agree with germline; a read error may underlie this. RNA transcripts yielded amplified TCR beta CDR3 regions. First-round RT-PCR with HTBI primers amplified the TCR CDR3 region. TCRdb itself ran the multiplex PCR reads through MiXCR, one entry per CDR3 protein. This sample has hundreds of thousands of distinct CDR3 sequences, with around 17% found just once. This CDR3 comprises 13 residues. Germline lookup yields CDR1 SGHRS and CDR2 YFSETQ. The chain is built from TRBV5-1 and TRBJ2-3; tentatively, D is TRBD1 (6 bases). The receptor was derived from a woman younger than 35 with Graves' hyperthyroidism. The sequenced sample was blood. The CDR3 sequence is CAGSNTGTDTQYF. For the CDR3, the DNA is TGCGCCGGCAGCAACACAGGGACAGATACGCAGTATTTT. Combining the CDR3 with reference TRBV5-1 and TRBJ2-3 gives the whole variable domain KAGVTQTPRYLIKTRGQQVTLSCSPISGHRSVSWYQQTPGQGLQFLFEYFSETQRNKGNFPGRFSGRQFSNSRSEMNVSTLELGDSALYLCAGSNTGTDTQYFGPGTRLTVL.